These 32 T cell receptor beta chains came from one sample sequenced in a study of cytomegalovirus exposure and HLA in healthy donors. Clones were sequenced by immunoSEQ multiplex PCR, and TCRdb holds only the in-frame ones, with some missing. The table records a few hundred thousand clones, around 86% of them present only once. The sequencing sample was made of PBMCs. These receptors all stem from a woman aged 18-30 years in good health and CMV-seronegative.

A few counts support this clone. The chain employs TRBV28 and TRBJ2-7; 8 bases map to TRBD1. The V gene's germline CDR1 is MDHEN and CDR2 SYDVKM. After removal of 9 bases from V and 5 bases from J, the junction contained 6 bases not matched to a gene. There are 12 residues in the CDR3. In nucleotides, the CDR3 is TGTGCCAGTCGACAGGGGAGCCACGAGCAGTACTTC. Protein: CASRQGSHEQYF.

J is TRBJ2-3 and V is TRBV19; no reliable D call. CDR3 size: 13 residues. V lost 7 bases to trimming and J lost 1 base, with 9 bases between them. Germline-derived CDR1 and CDR2 are LNHDA and SQIVND (reference sequence). The CDR3 nucleotides read TGTGCCAGTAAGCTAAGAGGCACAGATACGCAGTATTTT. Its protein is CASKLRGTDTQYF.

The V call is TRBV27, the J call TRBJ1-2; TRBD1 matches at 7 bases. The CDR3 spans 13 residues. Unmatched junction bases numbered 12, after V lost 9 bases and J lost 8 bases. Germline V CDR1 and CDR2: MNHEY, SMNVEV (reference sequence). The chain's CDR3 is CASKGGGRGGYTF. CDR3 in DNA: TGTGCCAGTAAAGGGGGCGGCCGAGGAGGCTACACCTTC.

The chain joins TRBV2 to TRBJ2-4, with D perhaps matching TRBD2 (6 bases). Germline CDR1 SNHLY, CDR2 FYNNEI. V lost 7 bases and J 1 base, leaving 11 bases between the germline ends. The CDR3 totals 14 residues. CDR3 sequence reads: CASIRREAKNIQYF. In DNA, the CDR3 is TGTGCCAGCATCAGGAGGGAGGCCAAAAACATTCAGTACTTC.

The chain recombines TRBV9 with TRBJ2-1, with TRBD2 identical over 7 bases. V shed 0 bases, J shed 0 bases, and the junction held 3 bases outside the gene matches. CDR1 and CDR2 from the germline V gene are SGDLS and YYNGEE. The CDR3 consists of 16 residues. The CDR3 coding sequence is TGTGCCAGCAGCGTAGTGCCGGGAGGCTCCTACAATGAGCAGTTCTTC. As protein: CASSVVPGGSYNEQFF.

The chain joins TRBV6-1 to TRBJ1-2, with a weak D call TRBD1 (6 bases). Germline CDR1 MNHNS, CDR2 SASEGT. The CDR3 extends over 14 amino acids. V was trimmed by 5 bases and J by 2 bases, leaving 12 bases between them. The CDR3 loop reads CASSIGTPNYGYTF. The CDR3 DNA reads as TGTGCCAGCAGTATAGGGACACCGAACTATGGCTACACCTTC.

The rearrangement links TRBV2 to TRBJ2-5, with 8 bases that match TRBD1. Per germline, CDR1 SNHLY and CDR2 FYNNEI. The CDR3 runs to 16 residues. V trimming: 6 bases; J trimming: 5 bases; junction bases outside the gene matches: 14. The CDR3 spells CASSPIQTGADETQYF. CDR3 in DNA: TGTGCCAGCAGCCCAATACAGACAGGGGCCGACGAGACCCAGTACTTC.

CDR3 protein: CASSQDSGGRDTQYF. DNA of the CDR3: TGCGCCAGCAGCCAAGATTCCGGCGGGAGGGATACGCAGTATTTT. The chain has TRBV4-1 and TRBJ2-3; 8 nucleotides line up with TRBD2. The germline V gene has CDR1 MGHRA and CDR2 YSYEKL. Trimming cost V 0 bases and J 6 bases; bases outside gene matches: 5. CDR3 size: 15 residues.

The chain couples TRBV9 to TRBJ2-7; D may be TRBD1 (6 bases). The CDR3 sequence is 14 residues long. The germline V and J ends were trimmed by 4 bases and 3 bases, with 14 bases remaining between them. Germline CDR1 and CDR2: SGDLS and YYNGEE. Written as DNA, the CDR3 is TGTGCCAGCAGCCCTTCGACAGGCGGCTACGAGCAGTACTTC. It yields the protein CASSPSTGGYEQYF.

The chain employs TRBV25-1 and TRBJ1-4; D possibly corresponds to TRBD1 (5 bases). The CDR3 has 15 amino acids. Germline V gene lookup returns CDR1 MGHDK and CDR2 SYGVNS. V dropped 3 bases and J dropped 3 bases, with 11 bases sitting between them. DNA of the CDR3: TGTGCCAGCAGTGAGCGGGGCAGATCTAATGAAAAACTGTTTTTT. This codes for CASSERGRSNEKLFF.

The chain has TRBV28 and TRBJ2-7; a possible D gene is TRBD1 (6 bases). This CDR3 has 16 amino acids. Germline V gene sequence: CDR1 MDHEN, CDR2 SYDVKM. Trimming took 6 bases from V and 2 from J, leaving 20 bases between them. For the CDR3, the DNA is TGTGCCAGCAGCCCCGTGAGGGGGATAATCCCCTACGAGCAGTACTTC. Translating gives CASSPVRGIIPYEQYF. Complete variable domain (other parts from reference TRBV28 and TRBJ2-7): DVKVTQSSRYLVKRTGEKVFLECVQDMDHENMFWYRQDPGLGLRLIYFSYDVKMKEKGDIPEGYSVSREKKERFSLILESASTNQTSMYLCASSPVRGIIPYEQYFGPGTRLTVT.

This chain uses TRBV7-2 with TRBJ2-7; 7 bases align to TRBD2. V gave up 5 bases and J gave up 6 bases; unmatched junction bases: 7. The germline CDR1 and CDR2 sequences are SGHTA and FQGNSA. CDR3 length: 13 amino acids. DNA for the CDR3: TGTGCCAGCAGCGTCACCACGGGGGGCGAGCAGTACTTC. Protein product: CASSVTTGGEQYF.

The chain carries TRBV6-5 and TRBJ1-6, with 10 positions matching TRBD1. Germline assignment: CDR1 MNHEY and CDR2 SVGAGI. This CDR3 spans 15 amino acids. The junction had 0 bases not matched to a gene; V was cut back by 0 bases and J by 7 bases. This CDR3 is CASSYSTGGNSPLHF. As DNA, the CDR3 is TGTGCCAGCAGTTACTCGACAGGGGGCAATTCACCCCTCCACTTT.

The V call is TRBV4-1, the J call TRBJ1-5; D is perhaps TRBD1 (6 bases). Germline CDR1 reads MGHRA; CDR2 reads YSYEKL. The CDR3 contains 16 residues. V was pared by 1 base and J by 1 base, with 11 bases between. CDR3 in amino acids: CASSQVRQGSNQPQHF. DNA for the CDR3: TGCGCCAGCAGCCAAGTTCGTCAGGGGAGCAATCAGCCCCAGCATTTT.

The chain recombines TRBV6-6 with TRBJ2-1, with 12 positions matching TRBD1. CDR1 is MNHNY, CDR2 SVGAGI, per germline (reference sequence). After removal of 0 bases from V and 8 bases from J, the junction contained 2 bases not matched to a gene. The CDR3 loop spans 15 amino acids. The CDR3 spells CASSYSGQGAYEQFF. The DNA of the CDR3 is TGTGCCAGCAGTTACTCGGGACAGGGGGCCTATGAGCAGTTCTTC.

The chain has TRBV7-6 and TRBJ1-2; tentatively, D is TRBD1 (5 bases). The CDR3 length is 15 residues. Looked up from germline, CDR1 is SGHVS and CDR2 is FNYEAQ. Trimming cost V 0 bases and J 7 bases, with 15 bases left between them. This CDR3 reads CASSLAWDAGSGYTF. The CDR3 DNA is TGTGCCAGCAGCTTAGCCTGGGACGCCGGGAGTGGCTACACCTTC.

This clone was recorded only once. J is TRBJ1-2 and V is TRBV6-6; D uncertain. The ends were cut back, 1 base at V and 4 bases at J, with 13 bases in the middle. CDR3 size: 15 residues. Germline CDR1 reads MNHNY; CDR2 reads SVGAGI (reference sequence). The CDR3 protein is CASSYFPEAGYGYTF. The CDR3 coding sequence is TGTGCCAGCAGTTACTTTCCAGAAGCGGGCTATGGCTACACCTTC.

This chain uses TRBV28 with TRBJ1-4; D may be TRBD1 (6 bases). This CDR3 region has 13 residues. The V end was cut by 3 bases, the J end by 13 bases, with 15 bases between. The germline gives CDR1 MDHEN, CDR2 SYDVKM. Written as DNA, the CDR3 is TGTGCCAGCAGTTTGCACAGGGTTCCCGGACTGTTTTTT. Translating it yields CASSLHRVPGLFF.

The rearrangement links TRBV18 to TRBJ1-1; D might be TRBD1 (6 bases). Germline V lookup: CDR1 KGHSH, CDR2 LQKENI. CDR3 length: 15 amino acids. Trimming removed 6 bases at V and 9 bases at J, with 23 bases between. CDR3 in amino acids: CASSPPIGQRSKAFF. The DNA of the CDR3 is TGTGCCAGCTCGCCGCCGATCGGACAGAGGAGCAAAGCTTTCTTT.

The chain carries TRBV6-1 and TRBJ1-2, with D maybe TRBD1 (6 bases). V lost 9 bases to trimming and J lost 4 bases, with 9 bases between them. CDR3 size: 11 residues. Looked up from germline, CDR1 is MNHNS and CDR2 is SASEGT. CDR3 nucleotide sequence: TGTGCCAGGGAGGACAGCTATGGCTACACCTTC. This encodes CAREDSYGYTF.

The chain uses TRBV28 and TRBJ2-7, with D possibly TRBD2 on 6 matching bases. CDR3 length: 15 amino acids. CDR1 and CDR2 (germline): MDHEN, SYDVKM. V lost 5 bases, J lost 0 bases, and 14 bases lay in between. This chain's CDR3 is CASSPTGSFSYEQYF. CDR3 coding DNA: TGTGCCAGCAGTCCGACCGGGAGTTTCTCCTACGAGCAGTACTTC.

The rearrangement joins TRBV15 to TRBJ2-1, with D possibly matching TRBD1 (6 bases). The CDR3 is 15 amino acids. V lost 3 bases and J 1 base, leaving 10 bases between the germline ends. In germline, CDR1 is LNHNV, CDR2 YYDKDF (reference sequence). The CDR3 region is CATSRGARSYNEQFF. In DNA, the CDR3 is TGTGCCACCAGCAGGGGGGCTCGATCCTACAATGAGCAGTTCTTC.

The rearrangement uses TRBV7-9 and TRBJ2-7; D is unclear. The CDR3 covers 14 residues. Germline CDR1 and CDR2: SEHNR and FQNEAQ (reference sequence). Trimming took off 0 bases at V and 1 base at J, with 7 bases between the two ends. CDR3 sequence reads: CASSLASRSYEQYF. In DNA form, the CDR3 reads TGTGCCAGCAGCTTAGCTAGCCGGTCCTACGAGCAGTACTTC.

V gene TRBV2 combines with J gene TRBJ2-5; 9 bases are a match to TRBD1. Germline lookup yields CDR1 SNHLY and CDR2 FYNNEI. This CDR3 spans 13 amino acids. With V trimmed by 3 bases and J by 5 bases, 1 base remained unmatched. CDR3 sequence: CASSDGQGETQYF. The CDR3 region has the DNA TGTGCCAGCAGTGACGGACAGGGGGAGACCCAGTACTTC.

This clone has just one count. This chain joins TRBV2 and TRBJ2-5; 12 bases match TRBD1. Trimming at V came to 3 bases and at J to 7 bases, leaving 12 bases not matched to a gene. CDR3 length: 17 residues. The V gene's germline CDR1 is SNHLY and CDR2 FYNNEI. DNA for the CDR3: TGTGCCAGCAGTGACCCGGGACAGGGGGCACATAGATGGACCCAGTACTTC. Amino acids: CASSDPGQGAHRWTQYF.

This clone turned up a few times. The CDR3 nucleotides read TGTGCCAGCAGCTTGGATAGGGGGCCCCAGCATTTT. Its protein is CASSLDRGPQHF. V is TRBV7-9 and J is TRBJ1-5, with a possible D match to TRBD1 (5 bases). CDR1 SEHNR and CDR2 FQNEAQ come from the germline V gene (reference sequence). The ends were cut back, 3 bases at V and 9 bases at J, with 9 bases in the middle. The CDR3 contains 12 residues.

The genes are TRBV7-9 and TRBJ2-2, with D maybe TRBD2 (5 bases). V lost 5 bases and J lost 1, with 5 bases in between. The CDR3 extends over 13 amino acids. Germline V gene sequence: CDR1 SEHNR, CDR2 FQNEAQ (reference sequence). The CDR3 nucleotides read TGTGCCAGCAGCCGGGAGAACACCGGGGAGCTGTTTTTT. Amino acid sequence: CASSRENTGELFF.

The rearrangement links TRBV6-5 to TRBJ2-1; TRBD1 matches at 9 bases. This CDR3 comprises 15 residues. V shed 4 bases and J 2 bases; nucleotides not matched to a gene: 3. The germline V gene encodes CDR1 MNHEY and CDR2 SVGAGI. The chain's CDR3 is CASSSDRGPYNEQFF. The CDR3 nucleotides are TGTGCCAGCAGTTCGGACAGGGGACCCTACAATGAGCAGTTCTTC.

On this clone itself: This CDR3 is also generated by other DNA sequences in the sample. V and J are TRBV27 and TRBJ1-6, with D perhaps TRBD1 (6 bases). There are 14 residues in the CDR3. The germline gives CDR1 MNHEY, CDR2 SMNVEV (reference sequence). V shed 4 bases and J shed 7 bases, with 11 bases lying between them. CDR3 residues: CASSSGQTNSPLHF. Written as DNA, the CDR3 is TGTGCCAGCAGTTCCGGACAGACAAATTCACCCCTCCACTTT.

The chain recombines TRBV7-9 with TRBJ1-2; perhaps TRBD1 as D (5 bases). V was cut by 5 bases and J by 4 bases, with 14 bases left in between. The CDR3 has 14 residues. Germline loops: CDR1 SEHNR, CDR2 FQNEAQ (reference sequence). The CDR3 DNA reads TGTGCCAGCAGCACCGAGGAGACAGCCTATGGCTACACCTTC. Translated: CASSTEETAYGYTF.

The chain is built from TRBV6-5 and TRBJ1-1; tentative D call: TRBD1 (5 bases). Trimming took off 6 bases at V and 0 bases at J, with 14 bases between the two ends. Germline CDR1 and CDR2: MNHEY and SVGAGI. This CDR3 has 15 residues. The CDR3 here is CASREMGLLNTEAFF. CDR3 coding DNA: TGTGCCAGCAGGGAAATGGGGCTGCTGAACACTGAAGCTTTCTTT.

This clone has more than one count but fewer than ten. V is TRBV2 and J is TRBJ2-2, with a possible D match to TRBD2 (5 bases). The CDR3 is 15 residues long. Germline lookup yields CDR1 SNHLY and CDR2 FYNNEI. V was cut by 1 base and J by 6 bases, with 12 bases left in between. The CDR3 protein is CASSEVLARSGELFF. CDR3 DNA: TGTGCCAGCAGTGAAGTCCTAGCTCGCTCCGGGGAGCTGTTTTTT.